This is a list of T cell receptor beta chains from one sample in a study of T cell changes during pregnancy in multiple sclerosis. The protocol was immunoSEQ multiplex PCR, while the TCRdb copy is restricted to in-frame clones and leaves out a portion. The sample lists approximately 88,000 clones, around 93% occurring once. Sequencing used peripheral blood, obtained in the third trimester of pregnancy. The receptors were gathered from a female donor with multiple sclerosis, enrolled in a pregnancy study. Each CDR3 is given with its conserved first and last residue. The order of the fields is clone size, V gene, J gene, D gene, CDR3 protein, CDR3 DNA. D genes are given only for firm matches. Only some rows state a clone size, as once, few, many or a class for expanded clones.

>-|TRBV19|TRBJ2-3|-
CASSQRRTDTQYF
TGTGCCAGCTCACAGCGGCGCACAGATACGCAGTATTTT
>-|TRBV5-1|TRBJ1-1|TRBD1
CASSLTGTVNTEAFF
TGCGCCAGCAGCCTGACCGGGACAGTGAACACTGAAGCTTTCTTT
>-|TRBV19|TRBJ2-1|TRBD2
CASSLSGRPYNEQFF
TGTGCCAGTAGTCTTAGCGGGAGACCCTACAATGAGCAGTTCTTC
>once|TRBV29-1|TRBJ2-7|-
CSVELEGYEQYF
TGCAGCGTTGAACTTGAGGGTTACGAGCAGTACTTC
>-|TRBV6-5|TRBJ2-1|-
CASAIAVYNEQFF
TGTGCCAGCGCAATAGCGGTCTACAATGAGCAGTTCTTC
>-|TRBV7-6|TRBJ2-7|-
CASSLGAWRTASSYEQYF
TGTGCCAGCAGCTTAGGGGCATGGCGGACAGCCTCATCCTACGAGCAGTACTTC
>-|TRBV2|TRBJ1-1|-
CASSEVTEAEAFF
TGTGCCAGCAGTGAAGTGACAGAGGCTGAAGCTTTCTTT
>-|TRBV27|TRBJ2-7|TRBD1
CASSSSPGQGAGEQYF
TGTGCCAGCAGTTCCTCCCCGGGACAGGGGGCCGGAGAGCAGTACTTC
>-|TRBV28|TRBJ1-1|-
CASTTGHLKAFF
TGTGCCAGCACCACGGGACATCTAAAAGCTTTCTTT
>-|TRBV9|TRBJ1-2|-
CASSVEGGHGYTF
TGTGCCAGCAGCGTAGAGGGGGGGCATGGCTACACCTTC
>-|TRBV5-1|TRBJ2-5|TRBD2
CASSMRGLAGVRETQYF
TGCGCCAGCAGCATGAGGGGACTAGCGGGAGTACGGGAGACCCAGTACTTC
>-|TRBV29-1|TRBJ2-7|TRBD2
CSVDAGGPYEQYF
TGCAGCGTTGACGCGGGAGGACCCTACGAGCAGTACTTC
>-|TRBV6-6|TRBJ1-2|TRBD1
CASSSTGQHLYTF
TGTGCCAGCAGTTCGACGGGACAGCATCTCTACACCTTC
>once|TRBV18|TRBJ2-1|-
CASSPRGGSSYNEQFF
TGTGCCAGCTCACCACGTGGCGGCAGCTCCTACAATGAGCAGTTCTTC
>-|TRBV6-6|TRBJ1-4|-
CASGRLATNEKLFF
TGTGCCAGCGGTAGACTTGCAACTAATGAAAAACTGTTTTTT
>-|TRBV29-1|TRBJ2-1|-
CSVEVVAGRQFF
TGCAGCGTTGAGGTGGTGGCGGGACGGCAGTTCTTC
>few|TRBV29-1|TRBJ1-2|TRBD1
CSVLGQNYGYTF
TGCAGCGTTTTGGGACAGAACTATGGCTACACCTTC
>-|TRBV29-1|TRBJ2-7|-
CSVGGGRALLPYEQYF
TGCAGCGTTGGGGGCGGAAGAGCCCTTCTCCCCTACGAGCAGTACTTC
>-|TRBV5-6|TRBJ2-5|-
CASSLLSPPKTQYF
TGTGCCAGCAGCTTGTTAAGCCCGCCGAAGACCCAGTACTTC
>-|TRBV5-1|TRBJ1-1|-
CASSSITPQGLNTEAFF
TGCGCCAGCAGCTCGATCACACCACAGGGATTGAACACTGAAGCTTTCTTT
>-|TRBV6-4|TRBJ2-1|TRBD2
CASSDSGTSGYNEQFF
TGTGCCAGCAGTGACTCCGGGACTAGCGGATACAATGAGCAGTTCTTC
>once|TRBV6-5|TRBJ2-7|-
CASRKQGGHEQYF
TGTGCCAGCAGAAAGCAGGGTGGGCACGAGCAGTACTTC
>-|TRBV6-5|TRBJ1-1|-
CASSYQQGTAFF
TGTGCCAGCAGTTACCAACAGGGTACGGCTTTCTTT
>-|TRBV27|TRBJ2-7|TRBD2
CASSGSGSFPFVPYEQYF
TGTGCCAGCAGTGGTAGCGGGAGTTTTCCCTTTGTCCCCTACGAGCAGTACTTC
>-|TRBV4-2|TRBJ1-5|TRBD1
CASSQDFGTGGHDQPQHF
TGTGCCAGCAGCCAAGATTTCGGGACAGGGGGCCACGATCAGCCCCAGCATTTT
>-|TRBV7-6|TRBJ2-3|TRBD2
CASSKSGSLDTDTQYF
TGTGCCAGCTCGAAAAGCGGGAGTCTCGACACAGATACGCAGTATTTT
>-|TRBV5-1|TRBJ1-5|TRBD1
CASSLTGGGNQPQHF
TGCGCCAGCAGCTTGACAGGGGGTGGCAATCAGCCCCAGCATTTT
>-|TRBV2|TRBJ2-3|-
CATAGQSDTQYF
TGTGCCACCGCTGGCCAGTCAGATACGCAGTATTTT
>-|TRBV30|TRBJ2-5|-
CAWSVGQETQYF
TGTGCCTGGAGTGTCGGCCAAGAGACCCAGTACTTC
>-|TRBV20-1|TRBJ1-1|-
CSARYEAFF
TGCAGTGCTCGCTATGAAGCTTTCTTT
>-|TRBV29-1|TRBJ2-5|TRBD2
CSVSPSGRETQYF
TGCAGCGTCAGTCCTAGCGGGAGGGAGACCCAGTACTTC
>-|TRBV13|TRBJ2-5|-
CASSLAGRGQETQYF
TGTGCCAGCAGCTTAGCTGGGCGGGGCCAAGAGACCCAGTACTTC
>-|TRBV6-5|TRBJ2-3|-
CASSLRAGGTDTQYF
TGTGCCAGCAGTCTTCGGGCAGGGGGCACAGATACGCAGTATTTT
>-|TRBV29-1|TRBJ2-3|TRBD1
CSVLTGLTDTQYF
TGCAGCGTACTGACAGGGTTGACAGATACGCAGTATTTT
>-|TRBV27|TRBJ1-2|-
CASRGRVGGYTF
TGTGCCAGCAGAGGCAGGGTGGGTGGCTACACCTTC
>once|TRBV4-1|TRBJ2-1|-
CASSQGGWGEYPQNNEQFF
TGCGCCAGCAGCCAGGGAGGTTGGGGGGAGTATCCTCAAAACAATGAGCAGTTCTTC
>-|TRBV28|TRBJ2-1|-
CASSSYSGDSYNEQFF
TGTGCCAGCAGCTCCTATAGCGGAGACTCCTACAATGAGCAGTTCTTC
>-|TRBV5-1|TRBJ1-1|-
CASSPGGGQSRAFF
TGCGCCAGCAGCCCCGGCGGCGGTCAGTCCCGGGCTTTCTTT
>-|TRBV10-3|TRBJ1-1|TRBD1
CAISGTGKNTEAFF
TGTGCCATCAGTGGGACAGGAAAGAACACTGAAGCTTTCTTT
>-|TRBV9|TRBJ2-3|TRBD1
CASSVDRVTDTQYF
TGTGCCAGCAGCGTGGACAGGGTCACAGATACGCAGTATTTT
>-|TRBV6-6|TRBJ2-7|-
CASRDTGPYEQYF
TGTGCCAGCAGGGACACAGGGCCCTACGAGCAGTACTTC
>-|TRBV7-2|TRBJ2-3|TRBD2
CASSFTSGSTDTQYF
TGTGCCAGCAGCTTTACTAGCGGTAGCACAGATACGCAGTATTTT
>-|TRBV21-1|TRBJ2-1|-
CASSTPRPLAGGYNEQFF
TGTGCCAGCAGCACCCCTAGGCCTTTAGCGGGAGGTTACAATGAGCAGTTCTTC
>-|TRBV7-3|TRBJ2-1|TRBD2
CASSTLAGGPPEQFF
TGTGCCAGCAGCACCTTAGCGGGAGGGCCACCTGAGCAGTTCTTC
>-|TRBV28|TRBJ2-5|-
CASSSGLQETQYF
TGTGCCAGCAGTAGCGGGTTACAAGAGACCCAGTACTTC
>-|TRBV4-1|TRBJ2-7|TRBD1
CASSLGTGTGEQYF
TGCGCCAGCAGTCTAGGGACAGGGACGGGAGAGCAGTACTTC
>-|TRBV9|TRBJ2-5|TRBD2
CASSFPTSGKQETQYF
TGTGCCAGCAGCTTCCCGACTAGCGGAAAACAAGAGACCCAGTACTTC
>-|TRBV10-3|TRBJ2-6|-
CAISESILPGRSGANVLTF
TGTGCCATCAGTGAGTCGATCCTACCAGGCCGCTCTGGGGCCAACGTCCTGACTTTC
>-|TRBV7-2|TRBJ2-6|-
CASSPLERVRTGANVLTF
TGTGCCAGCAGCCCCCTGGAGAGGGTAAGAACTGGGGCCAACGTCCTGACTTTC
>once|TRBV19|TRBJ2-7|TRBD2
CASSSPSSGRASEQYF
TGTGCCAGTAGTAGCCCCTCTAGCGGGAGGGCTAGCGAGCAGTACTTC
>-|TRBV7-3|TRBJ2-3|-
CASSPDGASTDTQYF
TGTGCCAGCAGCCCAGACGGAGCCTCCACAGATACGCAGTATTTT
>-|TRBV20-1|TRBJ2-1|-
CSGRPYNEQFF
TGCAGTGGGAGGCCCTACAATGAGCAGTTCTTC
>-|TRBV11-2|TRBJ1-1|-
CASSPSALVREAFF
TGTGCCAGCAGCCCGAGTGCCTTGGTCAGGGAAGCTTTCTTT
>-|TRBV5-8|TRBJ1-5|-
CASSWRTVNQPQHF
TGTGCCAGCAGCTGGCGGACAGTGAATCAGCCCCAGCATTTT
>-|TRBV7-2|TRBJ2-1|-
CASSGEYGQFF
TGTGCCAGCAGCGGTGAGTATGGGCAGTTCTTC
>-|TRBV15|TRBJ2-6|-
CATSREAGPGANVLTF
TGTGCCACCAGCAGAGAGGCGGGACCTGGGGCCAACGTCCTGACTTTC
>-|TRBV14|TRBJ1-2|TRBD1
CASSQDEQGGGYGYTF
TGTGCCAGCAGCCAAGATGAACAGGGGGGCGGCTATGGCTACACCTTC
>-|TRBV19|TRBJ1-1|-
CASSIILGSTEAFF
TGTGCCAGTAGTATAATTCTGGGGAGCACTGAAGCTTTCTTT
>-|TRBV6-4|TRBJ2-1|TRBD1
CASSELPGQGSNEQFF
TGTGCCAGCAGTGAGTTGCCGGGACAGGGGTCTAATGAGCAGTTCTTC